This T cell receptor beta chain was documented in a study of T cells in Graves' hyperthyroidism and ophthalmopathy. Study in general: Prior to any treatment, at the point of initial diagnosis, peripheral blood was collected. Study findings and constraints: A 13 V-J signature model discriminated ophthalmopathy versus stable hyperthyroidism.

Duration under 3 months, a NOSPECS grade of at least 4, and a Clinical Activity Score of at least 3 characterized the ophthalmopathy patients. In making diagnoses, clinical symptoms, serum thyroxine and TRAb, thyroid ultrasound and orbital computed tomography were all used. Amplification of TCR beta CDR3 regions was performed using RNA transcripts as template. RT-PCR in the first round (using the HTBI primer set) targeted the TCR CDR3. TCRdb used MiXCR to reprocess the multiplex PCR reads, holding one entry per CDR3 protein. The data hold about 640,000 distinct CDR3 sequences, with about 14% observed a single time. The trim removed 3 bases at V and 1 base at J, leaving 9 bases unmatched. Germline CDR1 reads SGHVS; CDR2 reads FQNEAQ. The length of the CDR3 is 17 residues. Remarks on this clonotype: Its antigen remains unknown.

V is TRBV7-8 and J is TRBJ1-1; TRBD1 matches 9 bases. Sequences were obtained from blood. This TCR came from a woman between 45 and 65 years old with Graves' ophthalmopathy. The CDR3 reads CASSFWDRVAGNTEAFF. CDR3 DNA: TGTGCCAGCAGCTTCTGGGACAGGGTAGCGGGGAACACTGAAGCTTTCTTT.